Below, 13 T cell receptor beta chains from the same sample are listed, as sequenced in a study of human T cells and chemical hapten exposure (dated by TCRdb to about 2021). Library prep was done by RACE. TCRdb names NextSeq 500 as the instrument used. The public reads were reprocessed in TCRdb via fastp at Q25 and MiXCR, keeping in-frame beta chains. Rows with a matching CDR3 protein are joined into one entry that keeps the most common DNA and genes. A total of around 200,000 distinct CDR3 sequences appear in this sample, 30% of them only once. Clones ranked in the top ten supply 2.9% of the sample. In the paper's terms, the time point label means: pre-sensitization, week 0. The treatment or condition label on this specimen signifies: therapeutic diphenylcyclopropenone sensitization with weekly scalp DPC. Specimen: whole blood, collected in connection with sensitization to the hapten diphenylcyclopropenone (DPC). These receptors were collected from a young woman with alopecia areata. Some clones in this sample may be carry-over from other donors' samples.

The chain combines TRBV5-6 with TRBJ1-1, with TRBD1 matching 10 bases. The CDR3 totals 16 residues. The germline CDR1 and CDR2 sequences are SGHDT and YYEEEE. Trimming cost V 2 bases and J 0 bases; bases outside gene matches: 4. The CDR3 protein is CASSFGTGAMNTEAFF. As DNA, the CDR3 is TGTGCCAGCAGCTTTGGGACAGGGGCAATGAACACTGAAGCTTTCTTT.

The V call is TRBV20-1, the J call TRBJ2-2, with D possibly being TRBD1 or TRBD2 (5 bases each). The CDR3 is 16 residues long. Germline values: CDR1 DFQATT, CDR2 SNEGSKA (reference sequence). V lost 1 base and J lost 4, with 16 bases in between. Here the CDR3 DNA reads TGCAGTGCTAGAGTAATGGAGGAAGGGGTCACCGGGGAGCTGTTTTTT. Residues: CSARVMEEGVTGELFF.

The CDR3 region is CASSERGFAKETQYF. Written as DNA, the CDR3 is TGTGCCAGCAGCGAAAGGGGGTTTGCTAAAGAGACCCAGTACTTC. The rearrangement links TRBV5-8 to TRBJ2-5, with D possibly being TRBD1 (6 bases). V was pared by 4 bases and J by 3 bases, with 16 bases between. The CDR3 has 15 amino acids. CDR1 is SGHTS, CDR2 YDEGEE, per germline.

This clonotype occurred a few times. V is TRBV20-1 and J is TRBJ1-5; 8 nucleotides agree with TRBD1. CDR1 is DFQATT, CDR2 SNEGSKA, per germline (reference sequence). With V trimmed by 5 bases and J by 7 bases, 10 bases remained unmatched. The CDR3 sequence is 14 residues long. The CDR3 nucleotides are TGCAGTGCTGGGGGACAGGTGTTGGGGCAGCCCCAGCATTTT. It specifies CSAGGQVLGQPQHF.

There are a few counts of this clonotype. The chain links TRBV18 to TRBJ1-1, with D hard to call. CDR3 length: 12 amino acids. Looked up from germline, CDR1 is KGHSH and CDR2 is LQKENI. Trimming shortened V by 3 bases and J by 8 bases, and 10 bases separated the two germline ends. DNA for the CDR3: TGTGCCAGCTCACCCGGAAGGGCGGAAGCTTTCTTT. It is translated as CASSPGRAEAFF.

The rearrangement links TRBV29-1 to TRBJ2-3, with 7 bases matching TRBD1. J gave up 6 bases and V 5 bases, and 5 bases lay outside the gene matches. There are 12 residues in the CDR3. The germline gives CDR1 SQVTM, CDR2 ANQGSEA. The CDR3 here is CSVRADRDTQYF. CDR3 sequence (DNA): TGCAGCGTTCGAGCGGACAGGGATACGCAGTATTTT.

This clonotype was found once. The chain has TRBV7-2 and TRBJ2-3; D unclear. V shed 6 bases and J shed 1 base, with 11 bases lying between them. The germline CDR1 and CDR2 sequences are SGHTA and FQGNSA. The CDR3 runs to 14 residues. In DNA, the CDR3 is TGTGCCAGCAGTCGCCTAGTCGGCACAGATACGCAGTATTTT. This codes for CASSRLVGTDTQYF.

The V gene is TRBV18, the J gene TRBJ2-7; 7 nucleotides match TRBD2. The CDR3 length is 15 residues. Germline V gene lookup returns CDR1 KGHSH and CDR2 LQKENI. Trimming at V came to 3 bases and at J to 1 base, leaving 6 bases not matched to a gene. The CDR3 sequence: CASSPGSGASYEQYF. The CDR3 DNA reads as TGTGCCAGCTCACCGGGAAGCGGGGCTTCCTACGAGCAGTACTTC.

This clonotype was observed at least ten times. This rearrangement joins TRBV18 to TRBJ2-3; D not certain. This CDR3 region has 15 residues. CDR1 is KGHSH and CDR2 is LQKENI in the germline V gene. Trimming took 2 bases from V and 1 from J, leaving 10 bases between them. CDR3 protein: CASSPNDKRTDTQYF. The CDR3 coding sequence is TGTGCCAGCTCACCAAATGACAAGCGCACAGATACGCAGTATTTT.

The chain links TRBV7-2 to TRBJ1-4; D might be TRBD1 (5 bases). CDR1 and CDR2 (germline): SGHTA, FQGNSA. Trimming pared 5 bases from V and 0 bases from J, leaving 10 bases between. There are 15 residues in the CDR3. CDR3 nucleotide sequence: TGTGCCAGCAGCCCGGGGCCTGCAACTAATGAAAAACTGTTTTTT. This sequence encodes CASSPGPATNEKLFF.

This clonotype was counted many times. The rearrangement links TRBV4-2 to TRBJ1-6, with unresolved D. The CDR3 is made up of 14 amino acids. The germline gives CDR1 LGHNA, CDR2 YNFKEQ. The V end lost 1 base, the J end lost 10 bases, and 11 bases lay between the germline ends. The CDR3 DNA reads TGTGCCAGCAGCCAAGCTGGGGAGGGATCACCCCTCCACTTT. Protein: CASSQAGEGSPLHF.

This sequence joins TRBV11-2 and TRBJ2-7; D is perhaps TRBD1 (6 bases). CDR1 is SGHAT and CDR2 is FQNNGV in the germline V gene. V dropped 5 bases and J dropped 6 bases, with 17 bases sitting between them. The CDR3 contains 14 residues. CDR3 DNA: TGTGCCAGCAGCCCGGACAGAAACTTAGCCGAGCAGTACTTC. It translates to CASSPDRNLAEQYF.

Concerning this clonotype itself: Here the CDR3 omits its conserved ending phenylalanine or tryptophan, so a read error is the likely source. The chain uses TRBV29-1 and TRBJ2-2; 11 nucleotides agree with TRBD2. This CDR3 contains 16 residues. V was clipped by 3 bases and J by 5 bases; unmatched bases: 8. CDR1 and CDR2 from the germline V gene are SQVTM and ANQGSEA. The CDR3 sequence: CSVESSSGRNTGELFS. The CDR3 DNA follows: TGCAGCGTTGAGAGCTCTAGCGGGAGGAATACCGGGGAGCTGTTTTCT.